The clone carrying this T cell receptor (beta chain) was recorded once. What it binds is not known. This table comes from immunoSEQ multiplex PCR, and its TCRdb copy is limited to in-frame clones, with some not included. The table shows some 140,000 clones, with 80% to 95% occurring only once. These data are taken from a study of T cell responses to AZD1222 COVID-19 vaccine. The V segment lost 3 bases and the J segment 7 bases; nucleotides outside the gene matches: 12. CDR3 size: 18 residues. Germline CDR1 LNHDA, CDR2 SQIVND (reference sequence). Findings and limits, study-wide: Among the donors, most were white British and more were female, and clonal diversity was possibly underestimated. With two AZD1222 doses given, Spike-specific TCR breadth and depth both rose. A reported finding is that nearly half of spike-specific TCRs target unmutated variant regions. It was only a handful of AZD1222 recipients who were seropositive at baseline.

This specimen consisted of peripheral blood, obtained on day 0 of AZD1222 vaccination. The gene calls are TRBV19 and TRBJ2-3; 14 nucleotides agree with TRBD2. The receptor was isolated from an adult in good health. CDR3 amino acids: CASSMSGLAGVRGHTQYF. CDR3 sequence (DNA): TGTGCCAGTAGTATGTCGGGACTAGCGGGAGTGAGGGGGCATACGCAGTATTTT.